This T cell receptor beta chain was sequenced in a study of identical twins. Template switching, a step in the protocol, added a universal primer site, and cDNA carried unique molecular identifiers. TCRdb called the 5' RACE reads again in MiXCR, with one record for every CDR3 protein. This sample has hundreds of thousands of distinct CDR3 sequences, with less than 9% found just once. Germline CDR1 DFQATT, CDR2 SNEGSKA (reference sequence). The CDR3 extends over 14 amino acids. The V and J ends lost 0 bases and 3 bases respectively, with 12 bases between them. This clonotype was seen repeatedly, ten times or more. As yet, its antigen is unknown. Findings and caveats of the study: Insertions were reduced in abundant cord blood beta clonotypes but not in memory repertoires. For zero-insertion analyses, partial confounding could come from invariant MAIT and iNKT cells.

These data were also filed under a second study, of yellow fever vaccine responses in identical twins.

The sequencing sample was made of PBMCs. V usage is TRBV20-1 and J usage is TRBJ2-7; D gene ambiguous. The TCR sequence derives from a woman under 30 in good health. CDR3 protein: CSARDSRGNYEQYF. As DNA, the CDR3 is TGCAGTGCTAGAGATTCTCGAGGAAACTACGAGCAGTACTTC.